A single sample is the source of the 25 T cell receptor beta chains below, sequenced in a study of shared clonotypes between healthy human individuals. Repertoires were generated with immunoSEQ multiplex PCR, while TCRdb's copy carries only in-frame clones and drops some. The sample contains approximately 500,000 clones, roughly 78% of which appear only once. Sequenced sample: PBMCs. The source of these receptors is a woman in her thirties or forties in good health. Some clones in this sample may be carry-over from other donors' samples.

V gene TRBV27 combines with J gene TRBJ1-1, with TRBD1 as a possible D gene (6 bases). The V and J ends lost 4 bases and 4 bases respectively, with 16 bases between them. Germline-derived CDR1 and CDR2 are MNHEY and SMNVEV (reference sequence). The CDR3 extends over 15 amino acids. The CDR3 loop reads CASSSWGGGGTEAFF. In DNA form, the CDR3 reads TGTGCCAGCAGTTCCTGGGGGGGCGGTGGCACTGAAGCTTTCTTT.

V and J are TRBV27 and TRBJ2-5; 7 bases map to TRBD2. The CDR3 is made up of 16 amino acids. Trimming took 5 bases from V and 4 from J; bases not matched to a gene: 13. Germline V gives CDR1 MNHEY, CDR2 SMNVEV (reference sequence). The CDR3 reads CASSNKAGPGTETQYF. The CDR3 region has the DNA TGTGCCAGCAGTAATAAAGCGGGACCAGGGACAGAGACCCAGTACTTC.

This rearrangement joins TRBV11-2 to TRBJ2-6, with 8 bases matching TRBD2. The V and J ends lost 5 bases and 3 bases, in that order; junction bases with no gene match: 6. The V gene's germline CDR1 is SGHAT and CDR2 FQNNGV. The CDR3 totals 16 residues. This CDR3 is CASSGLATLGANVLTF. As DNA, the CDR3 is TGTGCCAGCAGCGGACTAGCCACCCTTGGGGCCAACGTCCTGACTTTC.

V and J are TRBV13 and TRBJ1-3, with D possibly matching TRBD1 (6 bases). The CDR3 is 16 residues long. The V gene's germline CDR1 is PRHDT and CDR2 FYEKMQ (reference sequence). Trimming left V 5 bases short and J 0 bases short, with 14 bases between. DNA for the CDR3: TGTGCCAGCAGCCGGGGGGGGCGGCACTCTGGAAACACCATATATTTT. Translated, it gives CASSRGGRHSGNTIYF.

V usage is TRBV6-5 and J usage is TRBJ2-7; 9 bases line up with TRBD2. This CDR3 region has 14 residues. The V segment lost 5 bases and the J segment 7 bases; nucleotides outside the gene matches: 9. Germline V gene sequence: CDR1 MNHEY, CDR2 SVGAGI. The CDR3, as DNA: TGTGCCAGCAGTCCCCTGAGGCGGGAGGGTGAGCAGTACTTC. Amino acid sequence: CASSPLRREGEQYF.

The chain links TRBV6-5 to TRBJ2-7; D not certain. Trimming removed 2 bases from V and 0 bases from J, with 8 bases in between. The CDR3 totals 14 residues. Germline lookup yields CDR1 MNHEY and CDR2 SVGAGI. CDR3: CASSYRQNSYEQYF. The CDR3 DNA follows: TGTGCCAGCAGTTACAGGCAGAACTCCTACGAGCAGTACTTC.

This chain links TRBV5-1 with TRBJ2-1; D is possibly TRBD2 (5 bases). The CDR3 spans 13 residues. Germline CDR1 SGHRS, CDR2 YFSETQ. Trimming cost V 4 bases and J 6 bases, with 11 bases left between them. The CDR3 DNA sequence: TGCGCCAGCAGCCCCGGACTCTTCAATGAGCAGTTCTTC. Translating gives CASSPGLFNEQFF. The whole variable domain, remainder taken from reference TRBV5-1 and TRBJ2-1, is KAGVTQTPRYLIKTRGQQVTLSCSPISGHRSVSWYQQTPGQGLQFLFEYFSETQRNKGNFPGRFSGRQFSNSRSEMNVSTLELGDSALYLCASSPGLFNEQFFGPGTRLTVL.

This clone has at least ten counts. Other nucleotide sequences in the sample specify the same CDR3. The chain links TRBV29-1 to TRBJ2-7; 10 nucleotides agree with TRBD1. Looked up from germline, CDR1 is SQVTM and CDR2 is ANQGSEA. This CDR3 has 15 residues. The V segment lost 1 base and the J segment 5 bases; nucleotides outside the gene matches: 8. In nucleotides, the CDR3 is TGCAGCGTTGAAGCCCGGGACAGGGGTTTCAACGAGCAGTACTTC. Protein product: CSVEARDRGFNEQYF.

The chain employs TRBV6-1 and TRBJ2-7; D ambiguous. With 8 bases removed from V and 0 bases from J, the gap between germline ends came to 14 bases. The germline V gene encodes CDR1 MNHNS and CDR2 SASEGT. This CDR3 comprises 14 residues. CDR3 protein: CASAQLLSSYEQYF. The CDR3 DNA is TGTGCCAGCGCACAGCTTCTCAGCTCCTACGAGCAGTACTTC.

V usage is TRBV5-6 and J usage is TRBJ1-4; TRBD1 matches 7 bases. CDR3 length equals 15 residues. Germline-derived CDR1 and CDR2 are SGHDT and YYEEEE. With 3 bases clipped from V and 3 bases from J, the junction kept 5 bases outside the gene matches. CDR3 region: CASSSRGQSNEKLFF. The CDR3 region has the DNA TGTGCCAGCAGCTCCCGGGGACAGTCTAATGAAAAACTGTTTTTT.

This sequence joins TRBV7-9 and TRBJ2-5; 11 positions agree with TRBD1. V gave up 5 bases and J gave up 4 bases; unmatched junction bases: 3. Germline V CDR1 and CDR2: SEHNR, FQNEAQ (reference sequence). This CDR3 has 14 residues. The chain's CDR3 is CASSRDRGRETQYF. The CDR3 DNA is TGTGCCAGCAGCCGGGACAGGGGGAGAGAGACCCAGTACTTC.

This clone was detected only once. CDR3 loop: CASRHLAGGGEQYF. The CDR3 DNA follows: TGTGCCAGCAGACACCTAGCGGGAGGGGGGGAGCAGTACTTC. The gene calls are TRBV28 and TRBJ2-7; 12 bases fit TRBD2. This CDR3 region has 14 residues. With 6 bases clipped from V and 7 bases from J, the junction kept 7 bases outside the gene matches. Germline V lookup: CDR1 MDHEN, CDR2 SYDVKM.

The chain combines TRBV5-6 with TRBJ2-2; D uncertain. The germline gives CDR1 SGHDT, CDR2 YYEEEE. The V end lost 4 bases, the J end lost 7 bases, and 8 bases lay between the germline ends. The CDR3 has 12 residues. CDR3 in DNA: TGTGCCAGCAGCCGAATCAACGGGGAGCTGTTTTTT. It specifies CASSRINGELFF.

V is TRBV28 and J is TRBJ1-2; D is ambiguous. In germline, CDR1 is MDHEN, CDR2 SYDVKM. The CDR3 runs 12 residues. V lost 6 bases to trimming and J lost 1 base, with 6 bases between them. The CDR3 coding sequence is TGTGCCAGCAGAGGCCGTAACTATGGCTACACCTTC. This translates into CASRGRNYGYTF.

The chain has TRBV5-1 and TRBJ2-7, with 13 bases aligning to TRBD2. The CDR3 is 18 residues long. The junction had 8 bases not matched to a gene; V was cut back by 0 bases and J by 2 bases. From germline, CDR1 is SGHRS and CDR2 YFSETQ. The CDR3 region has the DNA TGCGCCAGCAGCTTGGACTGGACTAGCGGGAGACAAACCTACGAGCAGTACTTC. This codes for CASSLDWTSGRQTYEQYF.

The V call is TRBV19, the J call TRBJ2-1; D is unresolved. CDR3 size: 15 residues. V shed 7 bases and J shed 5 bases, with 18 bases lying between them. Germline CDR1 and CDR2: LNHDA and SQIVND (reference sequence). The DNA for the CDR3 is TGTGCCAGTACCCTAGGTCCCAGTCGGCACAATGAGCAGTTCTTC. The encoded protein is CASTLGPSRHNEQFF.

A few counts support this clone. The genes are TRBV6-7 and TRBJ2-3; unclear D gene. TRBV6-7 is an ORF; its function is uncertain. The CDR3 covers 14 residues. Trimming left V 0 bases short and J 5 bases short, with 9 bases between. The CDR3 loop reads CASSYSVFRDTQYF. In DNA, the CDR3 is TGTGCCAGCAGTTACTCGGTGTTTAGAGATACGCAGTATTTT.

The J gene is TRBJ1-3, the V gene TRBV7-2, with D tentatively TRBD1 (5 bases). The CDR3 runs to 18 residues. The V end was cut by 7 bases, the J end by 0 bases, with 22 bases between. The V gene's germline CDR1 is SGHTA and CDR2 FQGNSA. This CDR3 reads CASTFSGGGLSSGNTIYF. Written as DNA, the CDR3 is TGTGCCAGCACCTTCTCCGGGGGGGGACTTAGCTCTGGAAACACCATATATTTT.

The V call is TRBV18, the J call TRBJ2-7, with 15 bases matching TRBD2. Germline V CDR1 and CDR2: KGHSH, LQKENI. This CDR3 contains 17 residues. After removal of 6 bases from V and 5 bases from J, the junction contained 11 bases not matched to a gene. This chain's CDR3 is CASSPGTSGRLWDEQYF. In DNA form, the CDR3 reads TGTGCCAGCTCCCCAGGGACTAGCGGGAGGCTTTGGGACGAGCAGTACTTC.

This chain joins TRBV11-1 and TRBJ2-5; 12 bases line up with TRBD1. CDR1 SGHAT and CDR2 FQDESV come from the germline V gene (reference sequence). Trimming took 2 bases from V and 4 from J; bases not matched to a gene: 8. The CDR3 runs 17 residues. The CDR3 nucleotides read TGTGCCAGCAGCTTAACGGGACAGGGGGCGCTGCGAGAGACCCAGTACTTC. Its protein is CASSLTGQGALRETQYF.

The chain carries TRBV19 and TRBJ2-1; TRBD1 is a possible D gene (5 bases). This CDR3 has 16 amino acids. Trimming took off 5 bases at V and 9 bases at J, with 23 bases between the two ends. CDR1 and CDR2 from the germline V gene are LNHDA and SQIVND (reference sequence). Here the CDR3 reads CASSPGHTLYNFEQFF. The CDR3 DNA follows: TGTGCCAGTAGTCCCGGACATACCCTCTACAACTTTGAGCAGTTCTTC.

This clone was seen a handful of times. The rearrangement links TRBV4-1 to TRBJ1-2; D gene unclear. The CDR3 is 13 amino acids. V shed 1 base and J shed 8 bases, with 11 bases lying between them. Germline CDR1 and CDR2: MGHRA and YSYEKL. This CDR3 is CASSQGARYGYTF. DNA for the CDR3: TGCGCCAGCAGCCAAGGTGCCAGATACGGCTACACCTTC.

This clone was detected many times. Distinct nucleotide sequences in the sample also encode this CDR3. The V and J genes are TRBV6-5 and TRBJ1-3; D not resolved. This CDR3 contains 15 residues. Trimming left V 2 bases short and J 0 bases short, with 8 bases between. Germline V CDR1 and CDR2: MNHEY, SVGAGI. The CDR3 protein is CASSYRWSSGNTIYF. Written as DNA, the CDR3 is TGTGCCAGCAGTTACCGGTGGAGCTCTGGAAACACCATATATTTT.

This rearrangement joins TRBV6-5 to TRBJ2-7; D possibly corresponds to TRBD1 (6 bases). Germline assignment: CDR1 MNHEY and CDR2 SVGAGI. The V end was cut by 6 bases, the J end by 5 bases, with 14 bases between. This CDR3 comprises 13 residues. The CDR3 is CASRLQGSDEQYF. The CDR3 DNA sequence: TGTGCCAGCAGGTTACAGGGTTCCGACGAGCAGTACTTC.

The V and J genes are TRBV7-3 and TRBJ2-3, with D perhaps matching TRBD2 (6 bases). V was trimmed by 6 bases and J by 0 bases, leaving 13 bases between them. This CDR3 comprises 15 residues. Per the germline V gene, CDR1 is SGHTA and CDR2 is FQGTGA. CDR3 sequence: CASSPKLASTDTQYF. The CDR3 nucleotides are TGTGCCAGCAGTCCAAAGCTAGCGAGCACAGATACGCAGTATTTT.